This T cell receptor beta chain originates from a study of blood T cell repertoires in COVID-19. Study context: COVID-19 samples, acute and convalescent, were from the United States, Italy and Spain. From T cells, B-cell-depleted T cells, or PBMCs came the material, which was cDNA or gDNA.

Trimming pared 2 bases from V and 3 bases from J, leaving 17 bases between. Germline CDR1 and CDR2: GTSNPN and SVGIG (reference sequence). CDR3 length: 16 amino acids. Original processing methods: Estimates of nucleated cell counts were drawn from the amplification of reference gene primers. Assay: immunoSEQ multiplex PCR; the TCRdb copy retains only in-frame clones and omits some. The V and J calls and clone size were taken over from that table, and D and trimming were inferred from the DNA. This table holds 200,000 to 300,000 clones, approximately 88% found once. The chain has TRBV30 and TRBJ2-1; D perhaps matches TRBD2 (5 bases). The sample consisted of peripheral blood. The origin of this receptor is a young woman with acute or convalescent COVID-19. The CDR3 DNA follows: TGTGCCTGGAGTAGGGAGTGGGAGTCCGTCTACAATGAGCAGTTCTTC. This encodes CAWSREWESVYNEQFF.